A single sample is the source of the 22 T cell receptor beta chains below, sequenced in a study of tumor and adjacent non-tumor tissue in lung cancer. This sample's RNA came from whole unsorted tissue. The normal lung tissue was taken more than 3 cm from the tumor edge. TCRbeta libraries were built with three rounds of nested PCR, modified from ARM-PCR. TCRdb re-derived calls from the multiplex PCR reads in MiXCR, one entry per CDR3 protein. The table includes fewer than 55,000 distinct CDR3 sequences, around 62% detected once. Sequenced material: distant non-tumor lung tissue. Source of these receptors: a woman in her thirties or forties with non-small cell lung cancer.

A remark on this clonotype: A much more abundant neighbour one base away suggests this may be a read error. The genes are TRBV11-2 and TRBJ2-1; D might be TRBD1 (5 bases). Germline V lookup: CDR1 SGHAT, CDR2 FQNNGV. The CDR3 consists of 12 residues. The CDR3 region has the DNA TGTGCCAGCAGCTTAGGGGGCAATGAGCAGTTGTTC. As protein: CASSLGGNEQLF.

This clonotype was counted at least ten times. This rearrangement joins TRBV6-2 or TRBV6-3 to TRBJ2-3, with D possibly TRBD2 on 5 matching bases. Germline CDR1 MNHEY, CDR2 SVGEGT. The CDR3 is made up of 14 amino acids. V dropped 2 bases and J dropped 2 bases, with 8 bases sitting between them. This CDR3 is CASSYREPTDTQYF. The CDR3 bases are TGTGCCAGCAGTTACCGGGAACCCACAGATACGCAGTATTTT.

Points on this clonotype: Given a much more abundant clone one base away, this may be a read error. The chain has TRBV29-1 and TRBJ1-2, with D unclear. This CDR3 spans 12 amino acids. Germline CDR1 is SQVTM and CDR2 is ANQGSEA. The CDR3 nucleotides read TGCAGCGTTGATACAGCTAACTATGGCTACGCCTTC. Amino acid sequence: CSVDTANYGYAF.

Points on this clonotype: A read error may produce the germline difference seen at one junction end. CDR3 protein: CASSRSRYKANEQPF. The CDR3 nucleotides are TGTGCCAGCAGCCGATCCCGGTATAAGGCCAATGAGCAGCCCTTC. This chain connects TRBV11-3 to TRBJ2-1; the D is unclear. The germline V gene encodes CDR1 SGHNT and CDR2 YENEEA. This CDR3 is built from 15 residues.

In this sample, this clonotype turned up many times. CDR3 amino acids: CASSVQGYTDTQYF. CDR3 nucleotide sequence: TGTGCCAGCAGCGTACAGGGTTACACAGATACGCAGTATTTT. The chain joins TRBV7-9 to TRBJ2-3; the D gene is possibly TRBD1 (6 bases). The CDR3 runs to 14 residues. V shed 5 bases and J shed 2 bases, with 11 bases lying between them. CDR1 is SEHNR and CDR2 is FQNEAQ in the germline V gene (reference sequence).

As for this clonotype: The junction departs from the called germline gene at one end, perhaps through a read error. This chain links TRBV13 with TRBJ1-6, with unresolved D. CDR1 PRHDT and CDR2 FYEKMQ come from the germline V gene (reference sequence). The CDR3 length is 15 residues. The CDR3 protein is CAGSPRLVPNSPLHF. CDR3 nucleotide sequence: TGTGCCGGCAGCCCGAGGCTAGTGCCGAATTCACCCCTCCACTTT. The whole variable domain, remainder taken from reference TRBV13 and TRBJ1-6, is AAGVIQSPRHLIKEKRETATLKCYPIPRHDTVYWYQQGPGQDPQFLISFYEKMQSDKGSIPDRFSAQQFSDYHSELNMSSLELGDSALYFCAGSPRLVPNSPLHFGNGTRLTVT.

Comment on this clonotype: This may arise from a read error, as a much more abundant clone is one base away. This sequence joins TRBV28 and TRBJ1-2; 11 bases agree with TRBD1. The CDR3 extends over 14 amino acids. From germline, CDR1 is MDHEN and CDR2 SYDVKM. The chain's CDR3 is CASRRDRGYYSYTF. CDR3 nucleotide sequence: TGTGCCAGCAGGCGGGACAGGGGGTACTATAGCTACACCTTC.

The V call is TRBV10-3, the J call TRBJ2-1, with a tentative D call TRBD1 (6 bases). Germline V gene sequence: CDR1 ENHRY, CDR2 SYGVKD. V was pared by 7 bases and J by 6 bases, with 22 bases between. The CDR3 spans 16 residues. The CDR3, as DNA: TGTGCCATCAACCGTAAACCGGGACAAGAGGCCAATGAGCAGTTCTTC. This gives the protein CAINRKPGQEANEQFF.

Comments on this clonotype: One end of the junction varies from germline; a read error may be responsible. The chain recombines TRBV11-2 with TRBJ2-1, with 14 bases matching TRBD2. The CDR3 totals 15 residues. In germline, CDR1 is SGHAT, CDR2 FQNNGV. The CDR3 loop is CASSLDRTSGRCEFF. The CDR3 DNA reads as TGTGCCAGCAGCCTAGATAGGACTAGCGGGAGGTGTGAGTTCTTC.

This clonotype was recorded many times. The chain joins TRBV14 to TRBJ2-3, with TRBD2 identical over 8 bases. The V and J ends lost 3 bases and 1 base, in that order; junction bases with no gene match: 3. This CDR3 has 15 residues. Germline V gene sequence: CDR1 SGHDN, CDR2 FVKESK. This chain's CDR3 is CASSQPAGGTDTQYF. CDR3 sequence (DNA): TGTGCCAGCAGCCAGCCAGCGGGGGGCACAGATACGCAGTATTTT. The complete variable domain, with remaining parts taken from reference TRBV14 and TRBJ2-3, reads EAGVTQFPSHSVIEKGQTVTLRCDPISGHDNLYWYRRVMGKEIKFLLHFVKESKQDESGMPNNRFLAERTGGTYSTLKVQPAELEDSGVYFCASSQPAGGTDTQYFGPGTRLTVL.

Only one count was recorded for this clonotype. The junction departs from the called germline gene at one end, perhaps through a read error. The gene calls are TRBV13 and TRBJ2-5; maybe TRBD2 (5 bases). The CDR3 has 11 residues. Germline lookup yields CDR1 PRHDT and CDR2 FYEKMQ (reference sequence). CDR3 nucleotides: TGTGACAGCGGCTTAGGGGAGACCCAGTACTTC. It encodes CDSGLGETQYF. Filled out from reference TRBV13 and TRBJ2-5, the complete variable domain reads AAGVIQSPRHLIKEKRETATLKCYPIPRHDTVYWYQQGPGQDPQFLISFYEKMQSDKGSIPDRFSAQQFSDYHSELNMSSLELGDSALYFCDSGLGETQYFGPGTRLLVL.

Worth noting for this clonotype: A read error may be the cause here, since a much bigger clone is one base away. The V and J genes are TRBV20-1 and TRBJ2-2, with 7 bases that match TRBD2. The CDR3 sequence is 16 residues long. From germline, CDR1 is DFQATT and CDR2 SNEGSKA (reference sequence). The CDR3 reads CSARDWTSDGSGELLF. CDR3 in DNA: TGCAGTGCTAGGGATTGGACTAGTGACGGTTCCGGGGAGCTGCTTTTT.

There are many counts of this clonotype. The chain employs TRBV29-1 and TRBJ1-1; 8 bases fit TRBD1. CDR1 and CDR2 from the germline V gene are SQVTM and ANQGSEA. CDR3 length equals 12 residues. V lost 2 bases, J lost 7 bases, and 3 bases stayed unmatched. The CDR3, as DNA: TGCAGCGTTGAAAGACAGGGGATTGAAGCTTTCTTT. This translates into CSVERQGIEAFF. Looking up the rest from reference TRBV29-1 and TRBJ1-1 gives the full variable domain: SAVISQKPSRDICQRGTSLTIQCQVDSQVTMMFWYRQQPGQSLTLIATANQGSEATYESGFVIDKFPISRPNLTFSTLTVSNMSPEDSSIYLCSVERQGIEAFFGQGTRLTVV.

The rearrangement joins TRBV5-6 to TRBJ2-7; 9 nucleotides match TRBD2. This CDR3 is built from 17 residues. The V gene end was trimmed by 2 bases and the J gene end by 4 bases; junction bases not matched to a gene: 13. CDR1 SGHDT and CDR2 YYEEEE come from the germline V gene. CDR3 DNA: TGTGCCAGCAGCTTTGTGGAGCGGGGGGCCTCAACATACGAGCAGTACTTC. This gives the protein CASSFVERGASTYEQYF.

Worth noting for this clonotype: The conserved phenylalanine or tryptophan is not found at the CDR3 terminus, so this likely reflects a read error. The DNA is omitted, as the CDR3 cannot be located on it reliably, and the CDR3 follows TCRdb's listing. The V gene is TRBV11-2, the J gene TRBJ1-2. Including both end residues, the CDR3 is 12 amino acids long. Germline CDR1 SGHAT, CDR2 FQNNGV. CDR3 in amino acids: CVSSLDRQGYTY.

This clonotype has a handful of counts. This clone may be a read error of a much larger clone one base away. The chain recombines TRBV6-1 with TRBJ2-1; 10 bases are a match to TRBD2. The CDR3 sequence is 15 residues long. The J segment lost 9 bases and the V segment lost 6 bases, leaving 11 bases of the junction unmatched. CDR1 and CDR2 from the germline V gene are MNHNS and SASEGT. CDR3 region: CASRLAGSRTGEQFF. The CDR3 region has the DNA TGTGCCAGCAGACTAGCGGGGAGTAGGACGGGTGAGCAGTTCTTC.

The chain is built from TRBV24-1 and TRBJ2-3; no definite D call. The germline gives CDR1 KGHDR, CDR2 SFDVKD. The CDR3 has 14 residues. V lost 5 bases and J lost 5, with 13 bases in between. The CDR3 DNA is TGTGCCACCAGTGCGTCAGGAATCGTAGATACGCAGTATTTT. Protein sequence: CATSASGIVDTQYF.

This clonotype was counted a single time. A much larger clone is a single base away; this may be a read error. The chain employs TRBV7-9 and TRBJ2-7, with a weak D call TRBD1 (6 bases). This CDR3 comprises 12 residues. Germline values: CDR1 SEHNR, CDR2 FQNEAQ (reference sequence). Deletions cut 5 bases from V and 9 bases from J, with 14 bases between. The CDR3 DNA is TGTGCCAGCAGCCCCACAGGGACCGTGCAGTACTTC. It yields the protein CASSPTGTVQYF.

About this clonotype: A clone one base away is much larger, so this may be a read error. V is TRBV20-1 and J is TRBJ2-1; either TRBD1 or TRBD2 may supply D (6 bases each). CDR1 DFQATT and CDR2 SNEGSKA come from the germline V gene (reference sequence). Trimming removed 4 bases from V and 12 bases from J, with 19 bases in between. CDR3 length: 13 residues. The CDR3 DNA reads as TGCAGTGCTACGCGGGACACACGCGGTGTGCAGTTCTTC. Translating gives CSATRDTRGVQFF.

Worth noting for this clonotype: At one end, the junction sequence differs from germline, possibly due to a read error. The rearrangement joins TRBV11-3 to TRBJ2-1; no reliable D call. The CDR3 spans 15 residues. Germline loops: CDR1 SGHNT, CDR2 YENEEA. For the CDR3, the DNA is TGTGCCAGCAGCTTACGCTCCGGCCAAAACAATGAGCAGTCCTTC. It encodes CASSLRSGQNNEQSF.

Comments on this clonotype: A much larger clone sits a single nucleotide away, making a read error possible. The genes are TRBV6-6 and TRBJ1-4, with D unresolved. This CDR3 is built from 14 residues. Per the germline V gene, CDR1 is MNHNY and CDR2 is SVGAGI (reference sequence). In DNA, the CDR3 is TGTGCCGGCAGTCCCCCGGGTGGTAATGAAAAACTGTTTTTT. As protein: CAGSPPGGNEKLFF.

This clonotype was found once. The chain has TRBV24-1 and TRBJ1-1, with D uncertain. CDR1 is KGHDR, CDR2 SFDVKD, per germline. The CDR3 is 16 residues long. Trimming left V 4 bases short and J 3 bases short, with 17 bases between. Here the CDR3 DNA reads TGTGCCACCAGTGACCGACTAAGTAGGGAGGACACTGAAGCTTTCTTT. The encoded protein is CATSDRLSREDTEAFF.